These 3 T cell receptor beta chains share one sample of origin, sequenced in a study of T cell repertoires in aging, cancer and after chemotherapy. TRB rearrangements spanning V, D and J were amplified using mixed TRB-A/B primers. TCRdb reprocessed the multiplex PCR reads with MiXCR, giving one entry per CDR3 protein. The sample has more than 10,000 distinct CDR3 sequences, about 20% seen once. TCR beta rearrangements were amplified from peripheral blood genomic DNA. Sequenced material: blood. These receptors were taken from a human donor in good health.

The chain links TRBV18 to TRBJ1-1, with D perhaps TRBD1 (6 bases). Trimming removed 0 bases from V and 0 bases from J, with 11 bases in between. The V gene's germline CDR1 is KGHSH and CDR2 LQKENI. This CDR3 is 16 amino acids long. The CDR3 nucleotides are TGTGCCAGCTCACCACCAGGGGGGGGGGTGAACACTGAAGCTTTCTTT. Translation gives CASSPPGGGVNTEAFF. Full variable domain (outside the CDR3, taken from reference TRBV18 and TRBJ1-1): NAGVMQNPRHLVRRRGQEARLRCSPMKGHSHVYWYRQLPEEGLKFMVYLQKENIIDESGMPKERFSAEFPKEGPSILRIQQVVRGDSAAYFCASSPPGGGVNTEAFFGQGTRLTVV.

This clonotype is categorized as medium-sized (0.01 to 0.1%). The V call is TRBV5-4, the J call TRBJ1-2; D unclear. The CDR3 length is 11 residues. Germline-derived CDR1 and CDR2 are SGHNT and YYREEE (reference sequence). Trimming removed 4 bases from V and 8 bases from J, with 9 bases in between. The CDR3 reads CASSADGGYTF. The CDR3 bases are TGTGCCAGCAGCGCCGACGGGGGCTACACCTTC.

This clonotype is medium-sized (0.01 to 0.1%) in the sample. The rearrangement joins TRBV4-3 to TRBJ1-1; weak D call: TRBD1 (5 bases). This CDR3 has 15 residues. V shed 2 bases and J shed 6 bases, with 16 bases lying between them. In germline, CDR1 is LGHNA, CDR2 YSLEER. The CDR3 coding sequence is TGCGCCAGCAGCCAATCAGCTCGGGGGACTGCTGAAGCTTTCTTT. Residues: CASSQSARGTAEAFF.